This T cell receptor beta chain was retrieved from a study of blood T cell repertoires in COVID-19. CDR1 and CDR2 (germline): LGHDT, YNNKEL (reference sequence). The ends were cut back, 6 bases at V and 1 base at J, with 21 bases in the middle. CDR3 length: 17 residues. Libraries were prepared by immunoSEQ multiplex PCR; TCRdb keeps only in-frame clonotypes and omits some of them. The profile shows about 36,000 clones, 90% of them singletons. The sequence was collected from a human donor in a cohort sampled during active COVID-19. This chain links TRBV3-1 (or the pseudogene TRBV3-2) with TRBJ2-5, with D perhaps matching TRBD2 (7 bases). Sequencing used peripheral blood. Here the CDR3 reads CASSRNGLGGSQETQYF. In DNA form, the CDR3 reads TGTGCCAGCAGTCGAAATGGACTAGGGGGGTCCCAAGAGACCCAGTACTTC.